This T cell receptor (beta chain) appears in the sequencing data of a study of blood T cells in healthy people across ages. The second PCR ran about 6 to 11 cycles with a sample-barcoded 5' primer and J-beta primers. TCRdb reanalysed the 5' RACE reads using MiXCR and keeps one entry per CDR3 protein. In the table there are some 690,000 distinct CDR3 sequences, 20% to 25% of which are singletons. The origin of this receptor is a man between 65 and 79 years old in good health. Material: blood.

The CDR3 sequence: CASSLSPGQGASEAFF. As DNA, the CDR3 is TGTGCCAGCAGTTTATCGCCGGGACAGGGGGCGTCGGAAGCTTTCTTT. V usage is TRBV28 and J usage is TRBJ1-1; TRBD1 agrees at 12 bases. Germline trimming cut 1 base from V and 8 bases from J; bases unmatched to any gene: 8. The CDR3 spans 16 residues. Germline V gene data show CDR1 as MDHEN and CDR2 as SYDVKM.